This T cell receptor beta chain originates from a study of regulatory T cells in long-lasting Graves disease. Libraries of TCR beta came from iRepertoire HTBI primers plus Arm-PCR of CDR3 regions. Per the authors' pipeline: In the combined samples, approximately 62 TRBV and some 14 TRBJ segments were identified. TCRdb passed the multiplex PCR reads through MiXCR, listing each CDR3 protein once. Here the V and J calls rest on TCRdb's processing, not on the authors' analysis. Of 350,000 to 500,000 distinct CDR3 sequences in the sample, roughly 15% are singletons; the top ten hold around a sixth. Ten or more counts support this clonotype. Time point here: newly diagnosed GD, antithyroid drugs for less than 3 months. TCR sequences were obtained from RNA taken from PBMCs. V lost 5 bases to trimming and J lost 6 bases; unmatched junction nucleotides: 3. CDR1 and CDR2 from the germline V gene are SGHAT and FQNNGV. The CDR3 contains 13 residues.

These same records also appear under a second study, on T cells in Graves' hyperthyroidism and ophthalmopathy.

This specimen was peripheral blood mononuclear cells (PBMCs), taken at new diagnosis, from a patient treated with antithyroid drugs. The rearrangement links TRBV11-2 to TRBJ2-7, with 11 bases lining up with TRBD1. The receptor's source is a woman aged 50 to 60 with Graves disease. The CDR3 nucleotides read TGTGCCAGCAGCGCCGGGACAGGGGGCGAGCAGTACTTC. It specifies CASSAGTGGEQYF.